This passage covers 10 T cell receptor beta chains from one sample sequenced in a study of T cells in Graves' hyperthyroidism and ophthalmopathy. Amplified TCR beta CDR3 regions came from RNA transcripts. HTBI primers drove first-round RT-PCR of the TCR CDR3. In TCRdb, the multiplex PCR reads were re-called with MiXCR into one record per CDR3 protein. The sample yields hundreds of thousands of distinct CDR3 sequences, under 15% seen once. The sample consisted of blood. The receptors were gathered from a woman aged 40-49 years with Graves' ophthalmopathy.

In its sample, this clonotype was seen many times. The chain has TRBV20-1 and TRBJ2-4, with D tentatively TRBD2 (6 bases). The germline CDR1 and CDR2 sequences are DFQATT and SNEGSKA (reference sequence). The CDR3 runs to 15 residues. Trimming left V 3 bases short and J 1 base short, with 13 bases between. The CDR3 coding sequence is TGCAGTGCTAGGGATGTTCGGGGGGCCAAAAACATTCAGTACTTC. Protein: CSARDVRGAKNIQYF.

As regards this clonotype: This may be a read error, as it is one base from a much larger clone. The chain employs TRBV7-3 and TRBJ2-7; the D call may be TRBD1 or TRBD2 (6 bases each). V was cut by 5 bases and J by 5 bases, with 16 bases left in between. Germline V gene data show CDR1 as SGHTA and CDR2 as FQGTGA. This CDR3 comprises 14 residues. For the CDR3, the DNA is TGTGCCAGCAGCAGTACAGGGTGGGAGGACGAGCAGTACTTC. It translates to CASSSTGWEDEQYF.

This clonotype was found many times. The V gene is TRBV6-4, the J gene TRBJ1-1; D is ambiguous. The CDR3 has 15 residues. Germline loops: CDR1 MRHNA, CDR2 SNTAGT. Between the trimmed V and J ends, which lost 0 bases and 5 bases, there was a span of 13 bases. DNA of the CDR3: TGTGCCAGCAGTGACTCCGGTGGGGTTGTGACTGAAGCTTTCTTT. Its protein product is CASSDSGGVVTEAFF.

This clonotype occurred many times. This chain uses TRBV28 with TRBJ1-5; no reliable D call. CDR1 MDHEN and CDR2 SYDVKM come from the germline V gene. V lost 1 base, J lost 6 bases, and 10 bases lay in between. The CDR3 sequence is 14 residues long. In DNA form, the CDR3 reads TGTGCCAGCAGTTTATTGGGGTGGGCTCAGCCCCAGCATTTT. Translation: CASSLLGWAQPQHF. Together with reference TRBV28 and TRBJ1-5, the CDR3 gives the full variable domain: DVKVTQSSRYLVKRTGEKVFLECVQDMDHENMFWYRQDPGLGLRLIYFSYDVKMKEKGDIPEGYSVSREKKERFSLILESASTNQTSMYLCASSLLGWAQPQHFGDGTRLSIL.

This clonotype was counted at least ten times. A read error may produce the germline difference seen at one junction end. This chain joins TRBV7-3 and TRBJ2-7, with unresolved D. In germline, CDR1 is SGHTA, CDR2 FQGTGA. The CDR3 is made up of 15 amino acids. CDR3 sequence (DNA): TGTGCCAGCAGCCTAACCGGCCCGCTTCCTGACGAGCAGTACTTC. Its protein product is CASSLTGPLPDEQYF.

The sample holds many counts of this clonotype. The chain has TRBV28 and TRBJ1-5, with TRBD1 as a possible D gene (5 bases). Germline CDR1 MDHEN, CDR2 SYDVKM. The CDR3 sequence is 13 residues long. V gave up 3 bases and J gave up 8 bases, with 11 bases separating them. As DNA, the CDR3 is TGTGCCAGCAGTTTTTCAGGGATGGAGCCCCAGCATTTT. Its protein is CASSFSGMEPQHF. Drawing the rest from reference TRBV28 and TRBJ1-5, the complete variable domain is DVKVTQSSRYLVKRTGEKVFLECVQDMDHENMFWYRQDPGLGLRLIYFSYDVKMKEKGDIPEGYSVSREKKERFSLILESASTNQTSMYLCASSFSGMEPQHFGDGTRLSIL.

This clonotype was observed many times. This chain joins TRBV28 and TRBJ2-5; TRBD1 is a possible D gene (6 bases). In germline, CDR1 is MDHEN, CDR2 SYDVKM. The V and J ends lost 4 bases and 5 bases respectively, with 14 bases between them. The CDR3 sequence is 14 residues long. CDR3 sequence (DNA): TGTGCCAGCAGTTCCCCAACAGGGTGGGAGACCCAGTACTTC. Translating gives CASSSPTGWETQYF.

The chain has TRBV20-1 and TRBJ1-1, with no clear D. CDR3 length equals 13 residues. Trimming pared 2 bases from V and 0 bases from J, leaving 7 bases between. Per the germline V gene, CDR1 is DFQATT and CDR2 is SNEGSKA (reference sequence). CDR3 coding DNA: TGCAGTGCTAGATACCGGATGAACACTGAAGCTTTCTTT. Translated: CSARYRMNTEAFF.

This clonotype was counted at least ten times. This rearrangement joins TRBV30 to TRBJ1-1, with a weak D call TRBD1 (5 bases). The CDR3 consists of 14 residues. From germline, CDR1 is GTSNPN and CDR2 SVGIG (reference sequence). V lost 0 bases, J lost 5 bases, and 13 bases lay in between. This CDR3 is CAWSVDSRRTEAFF. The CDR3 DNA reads TGTGCCTGGAGTGTCGACAGTCGACGAACTGAAGCTTTCTTT.

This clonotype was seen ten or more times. This CDR3 reads CASQGAANEQYF. CDR3 DNA sequence: TGCGCCAGCCAGGGGGCGGCCAACGAGCAGTACTTC. The chain recombines TRBV5-1 with TRBJ2-7, with TRBD1 identical over 8 bases. V shed 7 bases, J shed 5 bases, and the junction held 5 bases outside the gene matches. Germline CDR1 is SGHRS and CDR2 is YFSETQ. This CDR3 has 12 residues.